This entry concerns a single T cell receptor (beta chain). The antigen remains unidentified. This entry belongs to a study of T-cell memory formation after mild COVID-19. CDR1 LNHDA and CDR2 SQIVND come from the germline V gene (reference sequence). V was shortened by 3 bases and J by 3 bases, with 12 bases between the two germline ends. This CDR3 is built from 14 residues. General observations from the study: Day 15 to 85 contractors were CD4/CD8 balanced; later expanders leaned CD4+. Researchers found some responding clones in pre-infection memory, a sign that cross-reactive memory joined.

TCRdb reprocessed the 5' RACE reads with MiXCR, giving one entry per CDR3 protein. Of about 210,000 distinct CDR3 sequences in the sample, roughly a tenth were seen once. The sequenced sample was PBMCs or a T cell subset sorted from them (not recorded which). The chain uses TRBV19 and TRBJ2-7; D tentatively fits TRBD1 or TRBD2 (5 bases each). The sequence came from a man in his late teens or twenties who had mild COVID-19 (a few samples of this study predate the infection). Cell type and time point are not known. Written as DNA, the CDR3 is TGTGCCAGTAGTATGCAGGGAGTCGGCTACGAGCAGTACTTC. This translates into CASSMQGVGYEQYF.